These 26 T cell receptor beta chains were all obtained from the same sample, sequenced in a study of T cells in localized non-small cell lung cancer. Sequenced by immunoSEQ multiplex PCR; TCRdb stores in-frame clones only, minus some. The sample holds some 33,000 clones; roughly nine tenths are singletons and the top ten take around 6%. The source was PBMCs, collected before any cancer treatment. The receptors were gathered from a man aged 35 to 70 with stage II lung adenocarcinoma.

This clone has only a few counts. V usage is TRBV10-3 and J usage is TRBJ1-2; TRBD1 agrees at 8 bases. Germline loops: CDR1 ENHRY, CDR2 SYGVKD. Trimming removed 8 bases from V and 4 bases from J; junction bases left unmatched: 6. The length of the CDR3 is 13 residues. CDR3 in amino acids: CAIPRDRGYGYTF. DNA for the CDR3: TGTGCCATCCCGAGAGACAGGGGCTATGGCTACACCTTC.

In DNA, the CDR3 is TGTGCCAGCAGTTACCCGGATCCAGCCACTGAAGCTTTCTTT. It translates to CASSYPDPATEAFF. The chain uses TRBV6-6 and TRBJ1-1, with unresolved D. The CDR3 is 14 residues long. Germline values: CDR1 MNHNY, CDR2 SVGAGI (reference sequence). The ends were cut back, 2 bases at V and 4 bases at J, with 11 bases in the middle.

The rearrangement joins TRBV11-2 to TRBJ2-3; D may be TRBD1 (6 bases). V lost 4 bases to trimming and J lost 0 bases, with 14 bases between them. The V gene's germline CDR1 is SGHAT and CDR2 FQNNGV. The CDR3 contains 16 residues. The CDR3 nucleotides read TGTGCCAGCAGCTCACTACAGGGTTTTAGCACAGATACGCAGTATTTT. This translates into CASSSLQGFSTDTQYF.

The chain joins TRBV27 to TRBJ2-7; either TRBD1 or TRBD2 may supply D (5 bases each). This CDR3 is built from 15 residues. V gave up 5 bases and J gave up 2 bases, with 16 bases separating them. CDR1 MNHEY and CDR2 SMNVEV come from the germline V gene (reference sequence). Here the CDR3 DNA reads TGTGCCAGCAGTCCAAGGCCGGGACGGACCTACGAGCAGTACTTC. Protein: CASSPRPGRTYEQYF.

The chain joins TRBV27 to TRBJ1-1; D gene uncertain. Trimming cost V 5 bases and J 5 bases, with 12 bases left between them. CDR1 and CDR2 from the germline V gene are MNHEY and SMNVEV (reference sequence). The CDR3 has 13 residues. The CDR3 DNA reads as TGTGCCAGCAGTAGTGTTATTGGAACTGAAGCTTTCTTT. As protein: CASSSVIGTEAFF.

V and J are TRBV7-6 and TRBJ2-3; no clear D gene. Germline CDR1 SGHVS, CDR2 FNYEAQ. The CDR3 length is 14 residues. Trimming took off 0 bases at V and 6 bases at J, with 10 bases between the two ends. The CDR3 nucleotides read TGTGCCAGCAGCTTAGCCTCTCTAAGGGATACGCAGTATTTT. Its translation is CASSLASLRDTQYF. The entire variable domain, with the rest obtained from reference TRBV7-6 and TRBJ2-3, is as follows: GAGVSQSPRYKVTKRGQDVALRCDPISGHVSLYWYRQALGQGPEFLTYFNYEAQQDKSGLPNDRFSAERPEGSISTLTIQRTEQRDSAMYRCASSLASLRDTQYFGPGTRLTVL.

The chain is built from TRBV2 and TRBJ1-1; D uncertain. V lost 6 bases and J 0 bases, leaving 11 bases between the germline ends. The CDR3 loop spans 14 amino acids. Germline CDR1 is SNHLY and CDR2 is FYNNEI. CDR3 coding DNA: TGTGCCAGCAGCCGAGTGGCCGTGAACACTGAAGCTTTCTTT. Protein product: CASSRVAVNTEAFF.

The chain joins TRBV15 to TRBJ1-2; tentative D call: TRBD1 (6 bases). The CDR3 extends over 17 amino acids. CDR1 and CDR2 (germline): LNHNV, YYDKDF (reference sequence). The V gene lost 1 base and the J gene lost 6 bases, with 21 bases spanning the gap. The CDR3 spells CATSRGGAPGRQDGYTF. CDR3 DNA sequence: TGTGCCACCAGCAGAGGGGGGGCGCCTGGCCGGCAGGATGGCTACACCTTC.

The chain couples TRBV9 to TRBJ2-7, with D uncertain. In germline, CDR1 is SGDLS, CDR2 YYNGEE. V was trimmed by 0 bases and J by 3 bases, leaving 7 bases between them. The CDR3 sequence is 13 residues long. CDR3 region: CASSVEPGYEQYF. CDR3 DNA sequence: TGTGCCAGCAGCGTAGAACCCGGCTACGAGCAGTACTTC. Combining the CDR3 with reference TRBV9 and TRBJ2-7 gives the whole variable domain DSGVTQTPKHLITATGQRVTLRCSPRSGDLSVYWYQQSLDQGLQFLIQYYNGEERAKGNILERFSAQQFPDLHSELNLSSLELGDSALYFCASSVEPGYEQYFGPGTRLTVT.

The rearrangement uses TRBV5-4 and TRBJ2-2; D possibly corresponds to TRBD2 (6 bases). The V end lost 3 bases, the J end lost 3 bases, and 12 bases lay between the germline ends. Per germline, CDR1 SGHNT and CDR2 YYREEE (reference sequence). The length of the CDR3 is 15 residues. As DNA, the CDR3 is TGTGCCAGCAGCTCTAGCGACCGTTACACCGGGGAGCTGTTTTTT. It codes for CASSSSDRYTGELFF.

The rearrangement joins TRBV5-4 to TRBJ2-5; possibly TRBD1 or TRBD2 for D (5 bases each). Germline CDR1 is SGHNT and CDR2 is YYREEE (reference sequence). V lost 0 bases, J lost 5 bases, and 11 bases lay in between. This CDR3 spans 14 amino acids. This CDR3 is CASSLAGAPETQYF. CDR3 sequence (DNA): TGTGCCAGCAGCTTGGCCGGGGCGCCGGAGACCCAGTACTTC.

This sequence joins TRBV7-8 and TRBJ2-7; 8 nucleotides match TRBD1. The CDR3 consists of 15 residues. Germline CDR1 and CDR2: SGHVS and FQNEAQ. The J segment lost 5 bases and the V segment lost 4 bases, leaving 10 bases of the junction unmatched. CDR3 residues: CASSSTGALGHEQYF. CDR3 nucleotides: TGTGCCAGCAGCTCGACAGGGGCCTTAGGACACGAGCAGTACTTC.

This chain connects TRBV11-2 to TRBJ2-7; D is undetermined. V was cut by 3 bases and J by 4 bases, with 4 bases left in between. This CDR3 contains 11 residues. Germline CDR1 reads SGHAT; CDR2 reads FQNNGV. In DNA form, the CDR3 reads TGTGCCAGCAGCTTGTATTACGAGCAGTACTTC. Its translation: CASSLYYEQYF.

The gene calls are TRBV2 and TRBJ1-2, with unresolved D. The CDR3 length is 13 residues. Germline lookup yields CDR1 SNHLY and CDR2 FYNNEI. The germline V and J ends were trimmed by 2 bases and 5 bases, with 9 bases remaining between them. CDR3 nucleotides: TGTGCCAGCAGTGAAAGTACAGAGTATGGCTACACCTTC. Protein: CASSESTEYGYTF.

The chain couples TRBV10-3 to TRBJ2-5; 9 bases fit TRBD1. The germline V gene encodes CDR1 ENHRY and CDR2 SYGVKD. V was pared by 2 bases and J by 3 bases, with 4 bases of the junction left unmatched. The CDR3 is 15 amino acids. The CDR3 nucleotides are TGTGCCATCAGTGAGGAGGGACAGGGTAAAGAGACCCAGTACTTC. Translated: CAISEEGQGKETQYF.

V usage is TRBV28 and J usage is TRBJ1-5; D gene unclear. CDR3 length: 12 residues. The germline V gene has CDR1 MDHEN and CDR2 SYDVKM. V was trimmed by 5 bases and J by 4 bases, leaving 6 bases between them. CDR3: CASSPGNQPQHF. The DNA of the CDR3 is TGTGCCAGCAGTCCTGGTAATCAGCCCCAGCATTTT.

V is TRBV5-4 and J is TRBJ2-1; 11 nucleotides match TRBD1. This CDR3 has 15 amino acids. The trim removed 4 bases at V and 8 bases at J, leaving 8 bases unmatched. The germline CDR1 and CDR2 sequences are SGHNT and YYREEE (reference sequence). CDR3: CASSAAGQGVDEQFF. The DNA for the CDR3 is TGTGCCAGCAGCGCGGCGGGACAGGGGGTCGATGAGCAGTTCTTC.

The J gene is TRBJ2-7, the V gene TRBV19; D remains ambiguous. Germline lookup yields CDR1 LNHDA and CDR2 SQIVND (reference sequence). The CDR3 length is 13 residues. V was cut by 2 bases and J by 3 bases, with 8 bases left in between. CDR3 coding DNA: TGTGCCAGTAGTATAAACACCTTCTACGAGCAGTACTTC. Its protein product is CASSINTFYEQYF.

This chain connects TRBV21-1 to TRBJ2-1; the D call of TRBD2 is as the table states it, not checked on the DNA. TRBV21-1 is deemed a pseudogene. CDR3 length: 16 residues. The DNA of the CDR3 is TGTGCCAGCATCTCACATCGCTCTAGCGACTACAATGAGCAGTTCTTC. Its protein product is CASISHRSSDYNEQFF.

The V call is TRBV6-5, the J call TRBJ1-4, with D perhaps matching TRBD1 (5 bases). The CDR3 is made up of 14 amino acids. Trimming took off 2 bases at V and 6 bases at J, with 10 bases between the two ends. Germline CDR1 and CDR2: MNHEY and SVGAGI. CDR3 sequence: CASSYNGDDEKLFF. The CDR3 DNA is TGTGCCAGCAGTTACAACGGGGACGATGAAAAACTGTTTTTT.

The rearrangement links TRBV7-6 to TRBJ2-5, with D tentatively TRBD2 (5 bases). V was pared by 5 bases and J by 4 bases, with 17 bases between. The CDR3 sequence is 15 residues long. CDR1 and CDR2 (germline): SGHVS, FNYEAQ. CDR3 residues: CASSIGSGGRETQYF. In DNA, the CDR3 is TGTGCCAGCAGCATAGGGTCAGGTGGGAGAGAGACCCAGTACTTC. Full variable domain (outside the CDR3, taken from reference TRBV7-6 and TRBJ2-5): GAGVSQSPRYKVTKRGQDVALRCDPISGHVSLYWYRQALGQGPEFLTYFNYEAQQDKSGLPNDRFSAERPEGSISTLTIQRTEQRDSAMYRCASSIGSGGRETQYFGPGTRLLVL.

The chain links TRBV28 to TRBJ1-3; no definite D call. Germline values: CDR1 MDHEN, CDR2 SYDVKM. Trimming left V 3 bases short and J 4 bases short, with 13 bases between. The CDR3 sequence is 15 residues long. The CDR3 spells CASSFGGPWGNTIYF. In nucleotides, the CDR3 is TGTGCCAGCAGTTTTGGTGGGCCCTGGGGAAACACCATATATTTT.

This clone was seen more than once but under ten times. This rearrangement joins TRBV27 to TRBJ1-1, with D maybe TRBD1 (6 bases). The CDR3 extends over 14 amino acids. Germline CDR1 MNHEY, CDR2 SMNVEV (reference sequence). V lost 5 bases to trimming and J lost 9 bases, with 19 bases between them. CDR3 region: CASSPHWGGAQAFF. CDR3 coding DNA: TGTGCCAGCAGTCCCCATTGGGGGGGGGCCCAAGCTTTCTTT.

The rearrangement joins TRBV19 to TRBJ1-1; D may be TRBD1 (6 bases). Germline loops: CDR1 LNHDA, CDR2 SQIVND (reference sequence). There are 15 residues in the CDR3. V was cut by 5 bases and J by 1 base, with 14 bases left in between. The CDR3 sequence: CASSPRTDSNTEAFF. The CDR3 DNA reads TGTGCCAGTAGTCCTCGGACAGACTCGAACACTGAAGCTTTCTTT.

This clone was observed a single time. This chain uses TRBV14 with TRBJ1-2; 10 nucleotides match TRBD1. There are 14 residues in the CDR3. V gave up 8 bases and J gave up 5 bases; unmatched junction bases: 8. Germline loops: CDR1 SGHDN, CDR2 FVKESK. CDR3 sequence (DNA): TGTGCCAGCTCACCGGGACAGGGGTCGTATGGCTACACCTTC. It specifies CASSPGQGSYGYTF.

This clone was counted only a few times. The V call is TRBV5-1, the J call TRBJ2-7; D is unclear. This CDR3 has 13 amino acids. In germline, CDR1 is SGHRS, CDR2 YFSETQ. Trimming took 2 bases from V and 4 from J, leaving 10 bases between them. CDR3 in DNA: TGCGCCAGCAGCTTAGGAATAGGGTACGAGCAGTACTTC. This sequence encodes CASSLGIGYEQYF.